These T cell receptor beta chains were read from a single sample in a study of cytomegalovirus exposure and HLA in healthy donors. Sequenced by immunoSEQ multiplex PCR; TCRdb stores in-frame clones only, minus some. The sample holds about 160,000 clones, roughly 80% seen once. Sequencing was done on a sample of PBMCs. These receptors all come from a woman under 40 in good health and CMV-seronegative. Both conserved end residues are part of each CDR3. The D gene is left open where the match is weak. Some rows mark clone size as missing; the rest say once, few, many or name a class of expanded clone.

CASSLMTGSSYEQYF TGCGCCAGCAGCTTAATGACGGGATCCAGCTACGAGCAGTACTTC . TRBV5-1 . TRBJ2-7
CASSQERTGRGYTF TGTGCCAGCAGCCAAGAGAGAACAGGGAGAGGCTACACCTTC . TRBV4-2 . TRBJ1-2
CATRDTDRFGFF TGTGCCACAAGGGACACGGATAGATTCGGGTTCTTT . TRBV10-3 . TRBJ1-1
CASSLVMTGELFF TGCGCCAGCAGCTTGGTCATGACCGGGGAGCTGTTTTTT . TRBV5-1 . TRBJ2-2
CATSRPHSGGPLSSYEQYF TGTGCCACCAGCAGACCTCACTCAGGGGGCCCCTTAAGCTCCTACGAGCAGTACTTC . TRBV15 TRBD1 TRBJ2-7
CASTDSAGAHSYEQYF TGTGCCAGCACCGACAGTGCAGGGGCCCACTCCTACGAGCAGTACTTC . TRBV6-6 . TRBJ2-7
CASSRDRERYGYTF TGTGCCAGTAGTAGGGACAGGGAAAGGTATGGCTACACCTTC once TRBV19 TRBD1 TRBJ1-2
CASSPGQGKEAFF TGTGCCAGCAGCCCCGGACAGGGTAAAGAAGCTTTCTTT . TRBV7-3 TRBD1 TRBJ1-1
CASGNPGGHGNTIYF TGCGCCAGCGGAAACCCAGGGGGCCATGGAAACACCATATATTTT . TRBV5-1 TRBD1 TRBJ1-3
CSVSGNTEAFF TGCAGCGTTTCAGGGAACACTGAAGCTTTCTTT . TRBV29-1 . TRBJ1-1
CASSQVSLSYEQYF TGCGCCAGCAGCCAAGTCTCGCTCTCCTACGAGCAGTACTTC . TRBV4-1 . TRBJ2-7
CASRQGSSGNTIYF TGTGCCAGTAGACAGGGGAGCTCTGGAAACACCATATATTTT few TRBV19 TRBD1 TRBJ1-3
CASSLLSGNGNTIYF TGTGCCAGCAGCTTATTGTCCGGGAATGGAAATACCATATATTTT . TRBV7-9 . TRBJ1-3
CAISRGAADNSPLHF TGTGCCATCAGCAGGGGAGCGGCGGATAATTCACCCCTCCACTTT few TRBV19 . TRBJ1-6
CASSSEQGYQPQHF TGTGCCAGCAGTTCGGAACAGGGGTACCAGCCCCAGCATTTT few TRBV6-1 TRBD1 TRBJ1-5
CASKGGPADTQYF TGTGCCAGCAAGGGGGGGCCGGCAGATACGCAGTATTTT . TRBV18 . TRBJ2-3
CAWSVHAGAEAFF TGTGCCTGGAGTGTACATGCGGGGGCTGAAGCTTTCTTT few TRBV30 . TRBJ1-1
CASSLSDRSNPRVEKLFF TGTGCCAGCAGCTTGAGCGACAGGTCCAATCCCAGGGTTGAAAAACTGTTTTTT . TRBV5-5 . TRBJ1-4
CASSQVRPTNEKLFF TGCGCCAGCAGCCAAGTGCGGCCAACTAATGAAAAACTGTTTTTT . TRBV4-1 . TRBJ1-4
CASSLFSGTGSYEQYF TGTGCCAGCTCACTATTCTCCGGGACAGGGTCCTACGAGCAGTACTTC . TRBV18 TRBD1 TRBJ2-7
CASNIGGVSNTEAFF TGCGCCAGCAATATAGGGGGGGTTTCGAACACTGAAGCTTTCTTT . TRBV5-1 . TRBJ1-1
CASSAQGQGINEQYF TGTGCCAGCAGCGCCCAGGGACAGGGGATCAACGAGCAGTACTTC . TRBV9 TRBD1 TRBJ2-7
CASSRAGEYGYTF TGTGCCAGCAGTCGGGCAGGGGAGTATGGCTACACCTTC . TRBV6-6 . TRBJ1-2
CASSRSTTIGELFF TGTGCCAGCAGCAGATCCACGACTATCGGGGAGCTGTTTTTT . TRBV7-2 . TRBJ2-2
CASSLADRQGSYNGQFF TGCGCCAGCAGCTTGGCCGACAGGCAAGGGTCCTACAATGGGCAGTTCTTC . TRBV5-1 . TRBJ2-1
CASSTRARSSYNEQFF TGTGCCAGCAGCACCAGAGCACGGAGCTCCTACAATGAGCAGTTCTTC . TRBV7-9 . TRBJ2-1
CAWSEGLASSTDTQYF TGTGCCTGGAGTGAGGGACTAGCGAGTAGCACAGATACGCAGTATTTT . TRBV30 TRBD2 TRBJ2-3
CAISWTSGYYEQYF TGTGCCATCAGTTGGACTAGCGGATACTACGAGCAGTACTTC . TRBV10-3 TRBD2 TRBJ2-7
CASSVVSGGATDTQYF TGTGCCAGCAGCGTAGTGAGCGGGGGGGCAACAGATACGCAGTATTTT once TRBV9 TRBD2 TRBJ2-3
CASLPPGGGYNEQFF TGTGCCAGCCTACCCCCGGGGGGCGGCTACAATGAGCAGTTCTTC . TRBV6-5 . TRBJ2-1
CASLEVGGTGYNEQFF TGTGCCAGCCTCGAAGTTGGCGGGACTGGATACAATGAGCAGTTCTTC once TRBV2 . TRBJ2-1
CASSRGWGDSYNEQFF TGCGCCAGCAGCCGGGGGTGGGGAGACTCCTACAATGAGCAGTTCTTC . TRBV5-1 . TRBJ2-1
CAITRSLSYEQYF TGTGCCATCACCAGATCCCTCTCCTACGAGCAGTACTTC . TRBV10-3 . TRBJ2-7
CASSFGLAGGQETQYF TGTGCCAGCAGCTTCGGCCTAGCGGGGGGCCAAGAGACCCAGTACTTC once TRBV7-6 TRBD2 TRBJ2-5
CASSFVQQGSYEQYF TGTGCCAGCAGCTTCGTCCAACAGGGCTCCTACGAGCAGTACTTC few TRBV5-4 . TRBJ2-7
CASSPRGNYGYTF TGTGCCAGCTCACCCCGCGGCAACTATGGCTACACCTTC once TRBV18 . TRBJ1-2
CAWSFTGPSGYTF TGTGCCTGGAGTTTCACAGGTCCCTCTGGCTACACCTTC few TRBV30 . TRBJ1-2
CASRPGVTGELFF TGTGCCAGCAGGCCAGGGGTTACCGGGGAGCTGTTTTTT . TRBV2 . TRBJ2-2
CASSSPPRRMNTEAFF TGTGCCAGCAGCAGTCCCCCTCGCAGAATGAACACTGAAGCTTTCTTT . TRBV5-8 . TRBJ1-1
CASSAQGGGFNEKLFF TGTGCCAGCAGCGCCCAAGGAGGGGGCTTTAATGAAAAACTGTTTTTT . TRBV11-2 TRBD1 TRBJ1-4
CASSPALAGNTGELFF TGCGCCAGCAGCCCGGCCCTAGCGGGTAACACCGGGGAGCTGTTTTTT few TRBV5-1 TRBD2 TRBJ2-2
CASSLDRVVETQYF TGTGCCAGCAGTTTGGACAGGGTAGTAGAGACCCAGTACTTC . TRBV28 TRBD1 TRBJ2-5
CASSPSPGYTF TGTGCCAGCAGCCCTTCCCCCGGCTACACCTTC . TRBV7-2 . TRBJ1-2
CASSKQGSNQPQHF TGTGCCAGCAGTAAACAGGGGAGCAATCAGCCCCAGCATTTT . TRBV25-1 TRBD1 TRBJ1-5
CASSLQGDTEAFF TGTGCCAGCAGCTTACAGGGGGACACTGAAGCTTTCTTT few TRBV5-5 TRBD1 TRBJ1-1
CASSPRQGSSPQHF TGTGCCAGCAGTCCGCGACAGGGGTCCTCGCCCCAGCATTTT few TRBV27 TRBD1 TRBJ1-5
CASSLRGSQYF TGTGCCAGCAGCCTGCGCGGGTCCCAGTACTTC . TRBV6-6 . TRBJ2-5
CASSPGTGGARNEQFF TGTGCCAGCAGCCCCGGGACGGGGGGGGCTAGGAATGAGCAGTTCTTC . TRBV5-4 TRBD2 TRBJ2-1
CAWSKRVTAGELFF TGTGCCTGGAGTAAACGGGTCACCGCCGGGGAGCTGTTTTTT . TRBV30 . TRBJ2-2
CASSTPGTGGYGYTF TGTGCCAGTAGTACCCCCGGGACAGGGGGCTATGGCTACACCTTC . TRBV19 TRBD1 TRBJ1-2
CASSDSSSGANVLTF TGTGCCAGCAGTGACTCGAGCTCTGGGGCCAACGTCCTGACTTTC . TRBV6-4 . TRBJ2-6
CASSQAIYTQYF TGTGCCAGCAGCCAAGCAATTTATACGCAGTATTTT . TRBV14 . TRBJ2-3
CASSLWTGVPTSLYNEQFF TGCGCCAGCAGCTTATGGACAGGGGTGCCCACGAGCTTGTACAATGAGCAGTTCTTC . TRBV5-1 TRBD1 TRBJ2-1